This is a list of T cell receptor beta chains from one sample in a study of CXCR3-negative and CXCR3-positive naive CD8 T cells. Following a re-call of the 5' RACE reads, TCRdb has one entry per CDR3 protein and lacks DNA. Recorded here are over 100,000 distinct CDR3 sequences; the top ten clones represent roughly 0.3%. Sequencing input: naive CXCR3- CD8+ T cells from blood. These receptors were obtained from a human donor in good health. Some clones in this sample may be carry-over from other donors' samples. CDR3s include the opening cysteine and the closing phenylalanine or tryptophan.

J gene,V gene,CDR3 length,CDR3 protein
TRBJ2-7,TRBV28,15,CASSLPSGDPDEQYF
TRBJ1-2,TRBV4-2,16,CASSQDPSVSVYGYTF
TRBJ2-7,TRBV5-1,16,CASSLGSTGGSYEQYF
TRBJ2-1,TRBV30,12,CAWSVGEDEQFF
TRBJ2-7,TRBV11-2,12,CASSFQGNEQYF
TRBJ2-7,TRBV9,15,CASSVGPGQHYGQYF
TRBJ2-2,TRBV25-1,14,CASSEYGSPGELFF
TRBJ1-2,TRBV29-1,12,CSVEQGYSGYTF
TRBJ2-1,TRBV3-1,16,CASSQDLLSSYNEQFF
TRBJ2-1,TRBV28,15,CASRGTGSPYNEQFF
TRBJ2-2,TRBV29-1,13,CSVEYGLTGELFF
TRBJ1-1,TRBV11-2,17,CASSIMGGNDKDTEAFF
TRBJ2-1,TRBV29-1,16,CSVEGGLAGVYNEQFF
TRBJ2-5,TRBV15,13,CATSSTLSETQYF
TRBJ1-2,TRBV6-1,14,CASSTPPGVHGYTF
TRBJ2-7,TRBV11-2,12,CASSLVWAEQYF
TRBJ1-5,TRBV27,12,CASSLPGEPQHF
TRBJ2-5,TRBV12-3/TRBV12-4,13,CASSLRGKETQYF
TRBJ2-2,TRBV12-3/TRBV12-4,17,CATPYVREGKYTGELFF
TRBJ2-1,TRBV6-5,15,CASSYSDRDYNEHFF
TRBJ1-1,TRBV29-1,13,CSVAGGANTEAFF
TRBJ2-7,TRBV7-3,15,CASSIFPSGAYEQYF
TRBJ2-3,TRBV19,12,CASSIRRDTQYF
TRBJ2-1,TRBV20-1,14,CSARGRGRNNEQFF